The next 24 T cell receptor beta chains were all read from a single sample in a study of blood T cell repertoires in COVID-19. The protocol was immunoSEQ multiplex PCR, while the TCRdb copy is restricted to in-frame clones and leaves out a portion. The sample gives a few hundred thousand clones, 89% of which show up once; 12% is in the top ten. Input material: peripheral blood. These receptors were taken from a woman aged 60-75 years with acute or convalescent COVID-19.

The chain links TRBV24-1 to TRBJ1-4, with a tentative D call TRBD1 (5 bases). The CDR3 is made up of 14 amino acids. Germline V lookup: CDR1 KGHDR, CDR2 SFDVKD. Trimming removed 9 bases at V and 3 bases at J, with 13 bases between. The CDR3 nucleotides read TGTGCCACCTCCCACGGAGGGGCTAATGAAAAACTGTTTTTT. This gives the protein CATSHGGANEKLFF.

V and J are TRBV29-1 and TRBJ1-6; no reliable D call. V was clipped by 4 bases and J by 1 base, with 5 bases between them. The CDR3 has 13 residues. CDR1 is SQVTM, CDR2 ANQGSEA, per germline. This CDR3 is CSVAQSYNSPLHF. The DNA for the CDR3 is TGCAGCGTTGCCCAGTCCTATAATTCACCCCTCCACTTT.

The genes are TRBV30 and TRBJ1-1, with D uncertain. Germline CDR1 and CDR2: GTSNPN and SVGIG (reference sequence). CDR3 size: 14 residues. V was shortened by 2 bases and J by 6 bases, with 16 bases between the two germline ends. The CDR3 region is CAWSPLRGFAEAFF. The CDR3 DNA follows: TGTGCCTGGAGTCCACTTCGGGGTTTTGCTGAAGCTTTCTTT.

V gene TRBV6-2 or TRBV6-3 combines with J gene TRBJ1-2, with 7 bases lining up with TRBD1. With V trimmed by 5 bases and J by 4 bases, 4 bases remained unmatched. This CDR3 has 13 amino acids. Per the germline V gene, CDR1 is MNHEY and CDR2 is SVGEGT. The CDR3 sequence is CASSDGTVYGYTF. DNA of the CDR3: TGTGCCAGCAGTGACGGGACAGTCTATGGCTACACCTTC.

CDR3 region: CASSMPRTGGTEAFF. In nucleotides, the CDR3 is TGTGCCAGTAGTATGCCCCGGACAGGGGGAACTGAAGCTTTCTTT. The gene calls are TRBV19 and TRBJ1-1; 10 positions agree with TRBD1. Looked up from germline, CDR1 is LNHDA and CDR2 is SQIVND (reference sequence). This CDR3 has 15 amino acids. Trimming took 3 bases from V and 5 from J; bases not matched to a gene: 6.

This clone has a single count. The CDR3 nucleotides are TGTGCCAGCAGCTTGGAAGGGCTAGCGGGTGGGCAGTTCTTC. This translates into CASSLEGLAGGQFF. The rearrangement joins TRBV5-4 to TRBJ2-1; the match to TRBD2 covers 8 bases. Germline V gene sequence: CDR1 SGHNT, CDR2 YYREEE (reference sequence). The CDR3 covers 14 residues. Germline trimming cut 0 bases from V and 12 bases from J; bases unmatched to any gene: 8.

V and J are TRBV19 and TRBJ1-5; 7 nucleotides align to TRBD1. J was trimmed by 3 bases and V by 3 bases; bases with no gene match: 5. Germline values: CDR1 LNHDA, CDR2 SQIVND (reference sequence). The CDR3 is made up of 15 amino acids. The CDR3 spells CASSIPGQVNQPQHF. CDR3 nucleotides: TGTGCCAGTAGTATTCCCGGACAGGTCAATCAGCCCCAGCATTTT.

This chain's CDR3 is CAISESRTSGSSETQYF. The CDR3, as DNA: TGTGCCATCAGTGAGAGTCGGACTAGCGGGAGTTCGGAGACCCAGTACTTC. V usage is TRBV10-3 and J usage is TRBJ2-5, with 13 bases fitting TRBD2. V trimming: 2 bases; J trimming: 5 bases; junction bases outside the gene matches: 8. Germline CDR1 and CDR2: ENHRY and SYGVKD. The CDR3 length is 17 residues.

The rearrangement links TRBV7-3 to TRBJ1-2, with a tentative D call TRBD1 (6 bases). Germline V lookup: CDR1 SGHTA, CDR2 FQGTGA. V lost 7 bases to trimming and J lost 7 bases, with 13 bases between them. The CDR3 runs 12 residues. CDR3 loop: CASKPTGVGYTF. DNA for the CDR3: TGTGCCAGCAAACCGACAGGAGTTGGCTACACCTTC. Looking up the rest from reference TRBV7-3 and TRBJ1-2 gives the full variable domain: GAGVSQTPSNKVTEKGKYVELRCDPISGHTALYWYRQSLGQGPEFLIYFQGTGAADDSGLPNDRFFAVRPEGSVSTLKIQRTERGDSAVYLCASKPTGVGYTFGSGTRLTVV.

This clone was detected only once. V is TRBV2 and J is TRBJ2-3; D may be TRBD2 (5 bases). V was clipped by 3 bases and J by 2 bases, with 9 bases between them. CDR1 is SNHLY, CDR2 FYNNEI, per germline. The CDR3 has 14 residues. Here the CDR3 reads CASSDGLPTDTQYF. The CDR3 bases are TGTGCCAGCAGTGACGGACTGCCCACAGATACGCAGTATTTT. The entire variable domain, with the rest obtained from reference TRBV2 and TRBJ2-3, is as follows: EPEVTQTPSHQVTQMGQEVILRCVPISNHLYFYWYRQILGQKVEFLVSFYNNEISEKSEIFDDQFSVERPDGSNFTLKIRSTKLEDSAMYFCASSDGLPTDTQYFGPGTRLTVL.

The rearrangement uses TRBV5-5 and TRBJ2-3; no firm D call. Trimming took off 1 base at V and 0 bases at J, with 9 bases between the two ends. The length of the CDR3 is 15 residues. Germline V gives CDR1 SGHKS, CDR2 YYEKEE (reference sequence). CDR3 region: CASSLWSTSTDTQYF. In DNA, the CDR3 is TGTGCCAGCAGCTTGTGGTCAACTAGCACAGATACGCAGTATTTT.

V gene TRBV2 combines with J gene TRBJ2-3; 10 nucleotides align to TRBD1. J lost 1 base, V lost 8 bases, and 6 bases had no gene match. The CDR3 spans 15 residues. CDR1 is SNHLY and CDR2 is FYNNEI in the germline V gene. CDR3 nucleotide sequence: TGTGCCAGCGGGGGACAGGGGTTAGGCACAGATACGCAGTATTTT. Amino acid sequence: CASGGQGLGTDTQYF.

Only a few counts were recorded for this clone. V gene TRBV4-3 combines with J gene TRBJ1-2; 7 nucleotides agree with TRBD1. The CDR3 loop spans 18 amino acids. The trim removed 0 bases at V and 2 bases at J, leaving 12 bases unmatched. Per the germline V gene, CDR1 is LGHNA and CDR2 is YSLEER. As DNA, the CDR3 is TGCGCCAGCAGCCAAGATGAAAACAGGGGCTTGAAGAACTATGGCTACACCTTC. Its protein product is CASSQDENRGLKNYGYTF.

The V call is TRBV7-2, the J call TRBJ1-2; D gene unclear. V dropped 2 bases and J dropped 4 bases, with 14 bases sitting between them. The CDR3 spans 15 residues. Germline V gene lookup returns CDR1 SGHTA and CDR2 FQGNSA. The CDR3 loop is CASSLFAFLGYGYTF. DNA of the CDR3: TGTGCCAGCAGCTTATTCGCCTTCCTCGGCTATGGCTACACCTTC.

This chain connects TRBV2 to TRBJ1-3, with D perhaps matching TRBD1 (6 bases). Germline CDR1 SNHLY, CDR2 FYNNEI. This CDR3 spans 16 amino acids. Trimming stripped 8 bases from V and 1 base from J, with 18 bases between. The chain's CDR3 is CASSQAGGPSGNTIYF. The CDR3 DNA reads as TGTGCCAGCTCCCAGGCGGGGGGCCCTTCTGGAAACACCATATATTTT.

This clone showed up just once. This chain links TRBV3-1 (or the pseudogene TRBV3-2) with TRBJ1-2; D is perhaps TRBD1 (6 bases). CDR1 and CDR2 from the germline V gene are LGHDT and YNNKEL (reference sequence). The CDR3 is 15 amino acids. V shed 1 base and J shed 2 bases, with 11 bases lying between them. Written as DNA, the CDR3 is TGTGCCAGCAGCCAAGGAGAGGGGGTCAACTATGGCTACACCTTC. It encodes CASSQGEGVNYGYTF.

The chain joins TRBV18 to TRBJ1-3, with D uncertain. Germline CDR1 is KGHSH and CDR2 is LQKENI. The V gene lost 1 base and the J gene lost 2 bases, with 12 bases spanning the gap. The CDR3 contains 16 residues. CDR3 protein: CASSPLAGRPGNTIYF. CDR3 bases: TGTGCCAGCTCACCACTGGCAGGCCGACCTGGAAACACCATATATTTT.

CDR3 sequence reads: CASSSGQPDTQYF. CDR3 nucleotide sequence: TGCGCCAGCAGTTCGGGACAGCCAGATACGCAGTATTTT. The rearrangement uses TRBV5-1 and TRBJ2-3; 7 nucleotides agree with TRBD1. The CDR3 is 13 amino acids. CDR1 and CDR2 (germline): SGHRS, YFSETQ. After removal of 5 bases from V and 4 bases from J, the junction contained 4 bases not matched to a gene.

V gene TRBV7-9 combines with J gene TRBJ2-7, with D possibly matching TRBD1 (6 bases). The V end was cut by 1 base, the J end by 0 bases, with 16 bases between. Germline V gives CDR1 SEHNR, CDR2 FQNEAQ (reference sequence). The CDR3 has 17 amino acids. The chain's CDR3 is CASSLGTEGFYSYEQYF. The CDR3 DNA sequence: TGTGCCAGCAGCTTAGGGACAGAGGGGTTTTACTCCTACGAGCAGTACTTC.

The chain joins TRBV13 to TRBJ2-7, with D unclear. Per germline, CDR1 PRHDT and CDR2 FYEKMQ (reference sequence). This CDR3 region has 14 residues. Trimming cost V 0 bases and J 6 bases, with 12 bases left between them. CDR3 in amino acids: CASSLGGINGEQYF. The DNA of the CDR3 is TGTGCCAGCAGCTTAGGGGGCATAAACGGCGAGCAGTACTTC. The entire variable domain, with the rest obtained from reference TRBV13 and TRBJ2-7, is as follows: AAGVIQSPRHLIKEKRETATLKCYPIPRHDTVYWYQQGPGQDPQFLISFYEKMQSDKGSIPDRFSAQQFSDYHSELNMSSLELGDSALYFCASSLGGINGEQYFGPGTRLTVT.

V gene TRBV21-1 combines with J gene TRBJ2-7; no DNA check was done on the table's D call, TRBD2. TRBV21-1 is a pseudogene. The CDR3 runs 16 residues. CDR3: CASSKALAGGPSEQYF. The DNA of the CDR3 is TGTGCCAGCAGCAAAGCACTAGCGGGAGGGCCGTCAGAGCAGTACTTC.

The CDR3 coding sequence is TGTGCCAGCAGCCCCCGGACGGGAAATTCACCCCTCCACTTT. Encoded protein: CASSPRTGNSPLHF. The rearrangement links TRBV9 to TRBJ1-6, with D hard to call. The CDR3 is 14 amino acids. Trimming left V 4 bases short and J 7 bases short, with 12 bases between. Per the germline V gene, CDR1 is SGDLS and CDR2 is YYNGEE.

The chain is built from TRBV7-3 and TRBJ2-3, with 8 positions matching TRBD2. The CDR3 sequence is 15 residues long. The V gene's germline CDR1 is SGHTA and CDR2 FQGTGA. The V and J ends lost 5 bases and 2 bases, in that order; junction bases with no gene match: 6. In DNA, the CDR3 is TGTGCCAGCAGCCGGACTAGCCCTACCACAGATACGCAGTATTTT. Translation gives CASSRTSPTTDTQYF.

The DNA of the CDR3 is TGTGCCAGCAGTGAATTGGGACAGGGGGCGGGGGAGCAGTACTTC. Translation: CASSELGQGAGEQYF. The chain couples TRBV25-1 to TRBJ2-7, with TRBD1 matching 12 bases. Germline CDR1 and CDR2: MGHDK and SYGVNS. The CDR3 is 15 amino acids. J was trimmed by 7 bases and V by 1 base; bases with no gene match: 5.